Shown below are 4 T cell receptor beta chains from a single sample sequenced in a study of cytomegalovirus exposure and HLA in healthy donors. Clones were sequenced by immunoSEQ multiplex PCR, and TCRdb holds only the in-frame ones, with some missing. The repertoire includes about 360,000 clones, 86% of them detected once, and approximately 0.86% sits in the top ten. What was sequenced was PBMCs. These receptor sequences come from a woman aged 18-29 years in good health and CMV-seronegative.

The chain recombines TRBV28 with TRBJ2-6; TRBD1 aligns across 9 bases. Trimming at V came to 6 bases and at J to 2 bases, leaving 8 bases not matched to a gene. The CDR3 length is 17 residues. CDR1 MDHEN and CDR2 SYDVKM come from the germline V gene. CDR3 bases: TGTGCCAGCAGACCGGACAGGGGAAGGGCTGGGGCCAACGTCCTGACTTTC. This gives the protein CASRPDRGRAGANVLTF.

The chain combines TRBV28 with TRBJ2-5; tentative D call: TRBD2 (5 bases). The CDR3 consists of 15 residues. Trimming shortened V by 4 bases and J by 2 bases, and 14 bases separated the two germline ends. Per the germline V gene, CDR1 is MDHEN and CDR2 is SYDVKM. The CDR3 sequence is CASSSTGWVQETQYF. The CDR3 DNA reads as TGTGCCAGCAGTTCTACGGGGTGGGTACAAGAGACCCAGTACTTC.

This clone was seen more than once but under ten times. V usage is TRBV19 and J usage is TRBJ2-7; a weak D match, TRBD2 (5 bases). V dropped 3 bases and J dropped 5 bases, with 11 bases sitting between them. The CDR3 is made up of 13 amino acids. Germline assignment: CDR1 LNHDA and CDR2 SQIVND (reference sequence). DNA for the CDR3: TGTGCCAGTAGTATCTCATACGGGGACGAGCAGTACTTC. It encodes CASSISYGDEQYF.

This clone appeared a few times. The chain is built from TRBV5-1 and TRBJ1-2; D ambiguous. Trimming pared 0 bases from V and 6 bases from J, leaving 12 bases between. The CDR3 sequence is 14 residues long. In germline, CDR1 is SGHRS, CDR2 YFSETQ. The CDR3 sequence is CASSLAGDRDGYTF. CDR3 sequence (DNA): TGCGCCAGCAGCTTGGCCGGAGATCGGGATGGCTACACCTTC.